Presented here are 21 T cell receptor beta chains from one specimen sequenced in a study of control samples from healthy donors and cancer patients. Assay: immunoSEQ multiplex PCR; the TCRdb copy retains only in-frame clones and omits some. Counted here are about 100,000 clones, more than 85% occurring once; the ten biggest clones make up 15% to 20%. The sequenced sample consisted of blood. Receptor source: a woman aged 45-65 years in good health.

This rearrangement joins TRBV19 to TRBJ1-3; D gene ambiguous. CDR1 is LNHDA, CDR2 SQIVND, per germline (reference sequence). V was cut by 3 bases and J by 4 bases, with 13 bases left in between. The CDR3 extends over 15 amino acids. This chain's CDR3 is CASSIGSRYGNTIYF. The CDR3 coding sequence is TGTGCCAGTAGTATTGGCTCGAGGTACGGAAACACCATATATTTT.

The chain uses TRBV6-1 and TRBJ1-5, with D possibly TRBD1 on 5 matching bases. Germline lookup yields CDR1 MNHNS and CDR2 SASEGT. V dropped 2 bases and J dropped 5 bases, with 10 bases sitting between them. CDR3 size: 14 residues. The DNA of the CDR3 is TGTGCCAGCAGTGAAAGTTGGGGGGATCAGCCCCAGCATTTT. It yields the protein CASSESWGDQPQHF.

V gene TRBV11-2 combines with J gene TRBJ2-5, with 7 bases fitting TRBD1. The V segment lost 1 base and the J segment 5 bases; nucleotides outside the gene matches: 13. CDR1 is SGHAT, CDR2 FQNNGV, per germline. This CDR3 has 17 amino acids. The CDR3 region is CASSLGGGDRTWETQYF. In DNA, the CDR3 is TGTGCCAGCAGCTTAGGGGGTGGGGACAGAACCTGGGAGACCCAGTACTTC. The full variable domain, in which reference TRBV11-2 and TRBJ2-5 provide the parts outside the CDR3, is EAGVAQSPRYKIIEKRQSVAFWCNPISGHATLYWYQQILGQGPKLLIQFQNNGVVDDSQLPKDRFSAERLKGVDSTLKIQPAKLEDSAVYLCASSLGGGDRTWETQYFGPGTRLLVL.

The gene calls are TRBV7-9 and TRBJ2-1, with 9 positions matching TRBD2. Germline V gene lookup returns CDR1 SEHNR and CDR2 FQNEAQ (reference sequence). The V segment lost 10 bases and the J segment 3 bases; nucleotides outside the gene matches: 7. The CDR3 has 14 amino acids. The CDR3 protein is CATSLAGVYNEQFF. In nucleotides, the CDR3 is TGTGCCACCTCCTTAGCGGGGGTCTACAATGAGCAGTTCTTC.

The V call is TRBV5-1, the J call TRBJ2-1, with TRBD2 matching 7 bases. Trimming cost V 0 bases and J 4 bases; bases outside gene matches: 7. CDR1 SGHRS and CDR2 YFSETQ come from the germline V gene. CDR3 size: 16 residues. CDR3 amino acids: CASSLEGGRAYNEQFF. For the CDR3, the DNA is TGCGCCAGCAGCTTGGAAGGAGGGAGGGCGTACAATGAGCAGTTCTTC.

This clone was seen only a few times. CDR3 loop: CASSQSAGGGEQYV. For the CDR3, the DNA is TGTGCCAGCAGCCAGTCAGCGGGAGGCGGCGAGCAGTACGTC. This sequence joins TRBV7-9 and TRBJ2-7; 9 positions match TRBD2. CDR3 size: 14 residues. CDR1 SEHNR and CDR2 FQNEAQ come from the germline V gene (reference sequence). J gave up 6 bases and V 5 bases, and 8 bases lay outside the gene matches.

The rearrangement links TRBV5-4 to TRBJ2-3, with a weak D call TRBD2 (6 bases). Germline lookup yields CDR1 SGHNT and CDR2 YYREEE (reference sequence). V lost 5 bases, J lost 2 bases, and 12 bases lay in between. This CDR3 comprises 14 residues. This CDR3 reads CASRPDYNTDTQYF. The CDR3 DNA reads TGTGCCAGCAGACCGGACTATAACACAGATACGCAGTATTTT.

This clone was found once. The chain uses TRBV5-6 and TRBJ2-1, with TRBD2 matching over 16 bases. Looked up from germline, CDR1 is SGHDT and CDR2 is YYEEEE. The V gene end was trimmed by 3 bases and the J gene end by 9 bases; junction bases not matched to a gene: 9. The CDR3 has 17 amino acids. The DNA for the CDR3 is TGTGCCAGCAGCTCACCGGGACTAGCGGGGGGGCTAGGTGAGCAGTTCTTC. This gives the protein CASSSPGLAGGLGEQFF.

The rearrangement links TRBV7-2 to TRBJ1-6; 7 nucleotides line up with TRBD1. Per germline, CDR1 SGHTA and CDR2 FQGNSA. Germline trimming cut 2 bases from V and 6 bases from J; bases unmatched to any gene: 7. The CDR3 length is 16 residues. The CDR3 loop reads CASSLFSGTANSPLHF. The DNA for the CDR3 is TGTGCCAGCAGCTTATTTTCCGGGACAGCTAATTCACCCCTCCACTTT.

The rearrangement joins TRBV29-1 to TRBJ2-1; no reliable D call. The CDR3 totals 13 residues. Between the trimmed V and J ends, which lost 7 bases and 4 bases, there was a span of 14 bases. The germline V gene encodes CDR1 SQVTM and CDR2 ANQGSEA. The CDR3 protein is CSAEQVTYNEQFF. CDR3 in DNA: TGCAGCGCGGAGCAGGTAACATACAATGAGCAGTTCTTC.

The chain employs TRBV27 and TRBJ2-3, with D possibly being TRBD2 (5 bases). This CDR3 region has 15 residues. V dropped 2 bases and J dropped 4 bases, with 13 bases sitting between them. CDR1 is MNHEY and CDR2 is SMNVEV in the germline V gene (reference sequence). The CDR3 spells CASSLTEGGADTQYF. The CDR3 nucleotides are TGTGCCAGCAGTTTAACTGAAGGAGGAGCAGATACGCAGTATTTT.

The chain employs TRBV27 and TRBJ2-3; tentatively, D is TRBD1 or TRBD2 (5 bases each). The CDR3 has 14 amino acids. CDR1 MNHEY and CDR2 SMNVEV come from the germline V gene (reference sequence). Trimming shortened V by 3 bases and J by 0 bases, and 7 bases separated the two germline ends. The CDR3: CASSLWGSTDTQYF. The CDR3 region has the DNA TGTGCCAGCAGTTTGTGGGGGAGCACAGATACGCAGTATTTT.

The V gene is TRBV3-1 (or the pseudogene TRBV3-2), the J gene TRBJ2-7; TRBD1 might be the D (6 bases). The CDR3 has 16 amino acids. Germline CDR1 is LGHDT and CDR2 is YNNKEL (reference sequence). V lost 1 base to trimming and J lost 0 bases, with 13 bases between them. The CDR3 DNA follows: TGTGCCAGCAGCCAAGTGACGGGACACTTCTCCTACGAGCAGTACGTC. It specifies CASSQVTGHFSYEQYV.

The rearrangement links TRBV19 to TRBJ2-7; the D call may be TRBD1 or TRBD2 (5 bases each). Germline CDR1 is LNHDA and CDR2 is SQIVND (reference sequence). The CDR3 length is 14 residues. The V and J ends lost 10 bases and 3 bases respectively, with 19 bases between them. The CDR3 nucleotides read TGTGCCACCTCACTCGGGACGAAACTCTACGAGCAGTACTTC. Translating gives CATSLGTKLYEQYF.

The rearrangement uses TRBV2 and TRBJ2-1, with D perhaps given as TRBD1 or TRBD2 (5 bases each). The CDR3 length is 13 residues. The germline V and J ends were trimmed by 7 bases and 7 bases, with 14 bases remaining between them. CDR1 and CDR2 from the germline V gene are SNHLY and FYNNEI. CDR3 amino acids: CASKGDGVNEQFF. The CDR3 coding sequence is TGTGCCAGCAAAGGGGACGGGGTGAATGAGCAGTTCTTC.

The chain combines TRBV6-2 or TRBV6-3 with TRBJ2-3, with D unclear. V lost 5 bases, J lost 5 bases, and 11 bases lay in between. The CDR3 totals 13 residues. Germline V gene sequence: CDR1 MNHEY, CDR2 SVGEGT. The CDR3 spells CASSHPSGDTQYF. The CDR3, as DNA: TGTGCCAGCAGTCACCCTTCCGGAGATACGCAGTATTTT.

Only a few counts were recorded for this clone. The chain has TRBV3-1 (or the pseudogene TRBV3-2) and TRBJ1-2; perhaps TRBD1 as D (6 bases). The length of the CDR3 is 15 residues. CDR1 and CDR2 from the germline V gene are LGHDT and YNNKEL (reference sequence). Trimming removed 7 bases at V and 0 bases at J, with 15 bases between. The CDR3, as DNA: TGTGCCAGCACCGGGGGGGCAACAGCTAACTATGGCTACACCTTC. Protein: CASTGGATANYGYTF.

V and J are TRBV7-2 and TRBJ1-1; no reliable D call. Germline loops: CDR1 SGHTA, CDR2 FQGNSA. The V gene lost 2 bases and the J gene lost 0 bases, with 10 bases spanning the gap. The CDR3 length is 15 residues. CDR3 DNA sequence: TGTGCCAGCAGCTTATACGCGGCTGTGAACACTGAAGCTTTCTTT. As protein: CASSLYAAVNTEAFF.

As to this clone: Sequence at one end of the junction differs from germline and may be a read error. This sample includes further DNA sequences coding for the same CDR3. The CDR3 DNA follows: TGTGCCAGCAGCTCTCCGAATACCGGGGAGCTGTTTTTT. Translated, it gives CASSSPNTGELFF. The gene calls are TRBV7-2 and TRBJ2-2; no clear D. This CDR3 has 13 residues. Germline V lookup: CDR1 SGHTA, CDR2 FQGNSA.

The CDR3 is CASSVGGKTGAFF. The CDR3 nucleotides are TGTGCCAGCAGCGTAGGGGGCAAGACAGGAGCTTTCTTT. The chain uses TRBV9 and TRBJ1-1; D may be TRBD1 (6 bases). V dropped 0 bases and J dropped 10 bases, with 13 bases sitting between them. This CDR3 spans 13 amino acids. Germline values: CDR1 SGDLS, CDR2 YYNGEE.

V gene TRBV7-8 combines with J gene TRBJ2-7; no firm D call. V was cut by 2 bases and J by 11 bases, with 16 bases left in between. The CDR3 totals 13 residues. The V gene's germline CDR1 is SGHVS and CDR2 FQNEAQ. The CDR3 is CASSLFNSAVKYV. DNA of the CDR3: TGTGCCAGCAGCTTATTTAATTCGGCAGTTAAGTACGTC.